The source of this T cell receptor beta chain is a study of T-cell memory formation after mild COVID-19. CDR3 length: 14 amino acids. V lost 4 bases, J lost 3 bases, and 12 bases lay in between. CDR1 and CDR2 (germline): SEHNR, FQNEAQ (reference sequence). TCRdb used MiXCR to reprocess the 5' RACE reads, holding one entry per CDR3 protein. The profile shows 150,000 to 200,000 distinct CDR3 sequences, 20% to 25% of them singletons. The chain combines TRBV7-9 with TRBJ1-1; D ambiguous. This TCR was recovered from an adult woman who had mild COVID-19 (a few samples of this study predate the infection). Cell type and time point are not known. The sequenced sample was PBMCs or a T cell subset sorted from them (not recorded which). CDR3 region: CASSSVAGYTEAFF. CDR3 DNA sequence: TGTGCCAGCAGCTCGGTGGCGGGGTACACTGAAGCTTTCTTT. The full variable domain, with the rest looked up from reference TRBV7-9 and TRBJ1-1, is DTGVSQNPRHKITKRGQNVTFRCDPISEHNRLYWYRQTLGQGPEFLTYFQNEAQLEKSRLLSDRFSAERPKGSFSTLEIQRTEQGDSAMYLCASSSVAGYTEAFFGQGTRLTVV.